A single sample is the source of the 24 T cell receptor beta chains below, sequenced in a study of T-cell memory formation after mild COVID-19. TCRdb used MiXCR to reprocess the 5' RACE reads, holding one entry per CDR3 protein. Found here are approximately 410,000 distinct CDR3 sequences, 20% to 30% of them singletons; the top ten hold around 13%. The sequencing input was PBMCs or a T cell subset sorted from them (not recorded which). These receptors originate from an adult woman who had mild COVID-19 (a few samples of this study predate the infection). Cell type and time point are not known.

This clonotype was recorded a few times. V usage is TRBV7-6 and J usage is TRBJ1-6; D remains unclear. Trimming stripped 4 bases from V and 6 bases from J, with 10 bases between. This CDR3 contains 14 residues. The germline gives CDR1 SGHVS, CDR2 FNYEAQ. DNA for the CDR3: TGTGCCAGCAGCTCGGATATCAGTAATTCACCCCTCCACTTT. Protein sequence: CASSSDISNSPLHF.

This clonotype turned up a few times. V and J are TRBV29-1 and TRBJ2-1; possible D gene TRBD2, 5 bases. The CDR3 loop spans 15 amino acids. The germline CDR1 and CDR2 sequences are SQVTM and ANQGSEA. Deletions cut 6 bases from V and 0 bases from J, with 15 bases between. Here the CDR3 reads CSVPRPGSSYNEQFF. DNA for the CDR3: TGCAGCGTACCCAGGCCGGGGAGCTCCTACAATGAGCAGTTCTTC.

The rearrangement joins TRBV11-2 to TRBJ2-7, with 8 nucleotides matching TRBD1. The CDR3 has 17 amino acids. After removal of 4 bases from V and 4 bases from J, the junction contained 15 bases not matched to a gene. From germline, CDR1 is SGHAT and CDR2 FQNNGV. Here the CDR3 DNA reads TGTGCCAGCAGCTCAGACTCGCCTCTAGACAGGGGTTACGAGCAGTACTTC. Residues: CASSSDSPLDRGYEQYF.

The genes are TRBV4-3 and TRBJ2-7, with 10 positions matching TRBD2. This CDR3 is built from 18 residues. Germline V gene data show CDR1 as LGHNA and CDR2 as YSLEER. Trimming at V came to 1 base and at J to 7 bases, leaving 16 bases not matched to a gene. The CDR3 reads CASSQGSEKTSGSLEQYF. The DNA for the CDR3 is TGCGCCAGCAGCCAAGGCTCCGAGAAGACTAGCGGGTCTTTAGAGCAGTACTTC.

This clonotype has more than one count but fewer than ten. This chain links TRBV12-3 or TRBV12-4 with TRBJ2-5, with D possibly being TRBD1 (7 bases). Between the trimmed V and J ends, which lost 3 bases and 4 bases, there was a span of 12 bases. CDR3 size: 14 residues. CDR3 residues: CASSFRGRGETQYF. In DNA form, the CDR3 reads TGTGCCAGCAGTTTTAGGGGGCGGGGAGAGACCCAGTACTTC.

V gene TRBV15 combines with J gene TRBJ2-1; 11 bases agree with TRBD1. V lost 5 bases to trimming and J lost 8 bases; unmatched junction nucleotides: 5. Germline CDR1 LNHNV, CDR2 YYDKDF (reference sequence). This CDR3 has 14 amino acids. CDR3 residues: CATSRDRGTYEQFF. CDR3 coding DNA: TGTGCCACCAGCCGGGACAGGGGGACGTATGAGCAGTTCTTC.

J is TRBJ2-7 and V is TRBV20-1; TRBD1 matches at 11 bases. V trimming: 7 bases; J trimming: 4 bases; junction bases outside the gene matches: 12. Germline-derived CDR1 and CDR2 are DFQATT and SNEGSKA (reference sequence). There are 15 residues in the CDR3. The CDR3 here is CSGKLLGQGAYEQYF. Here the CDR3 DNA reads TGCAGTGGAAAGCTACTAGGACAGGGGGCGTACGAGCAGTACTTC.

This clonotype appeared many times. This rearrangement joins TRBV12-3 or TRBV12-4 to TRBJ2-3; TRBD2 agrees at 8 bases. The V and J ends lost 5 bases and 6 bases, in that order; junction bases with no gene match: 4. The CDR3 has 13 amino acids. CDR3 nucleotide sequence: TGTGCCAGCAGTCCGGGGGGGCGGGATACGCAGTATTTT. It specifies CASSPGGRDTQYF.

The sample holds a few counts of this clonotype. The V gene is TRBV5-1, the J gene TRBJ2-7, with D possibly matching TRBD2 (5 bases). V lost 1 base and J 5 bases, leaving 10 bases between the germline ends. The CDR3 extends over 13 amino acids. CDR1 and CDR2 (germline): SGHRS, YFSETQ. CDR3: CASSLMGVDEQYF. CDR3 coding DNA: TGCGCCAGCAGCTTGATGGGAGTCGACGAGCAGTACTTC.

This clonotype was observed a few times. The chain has TRBV6-6 and TRBJ2-7; D is unresolved. The V end lost 0 bases, the J end lost 0 bases, and 12 bases lay between the germline ends. Germline values: CDR1 MNHNY, CDR2 SVGAGI (reference sequence). This CDR3 is 16 amino acids long. The CDR3: CASSYSISGSSYEQYF. The CDR3 DNA follows: TGTGCCAGCAGTTACTCGATTTCCGGAAGCTCCTACGAGCAGTACTTC.

This clonotype was counted between two and nine times. This chain connects TRBV5-4 to TRBJ2-7; 9 positions agree with TRBD1. Trimming cost V 0 bases and J 6 bases; bases outside gene matches: 4. CDR3 length equals 14 residues. The V gene's germline CDR1 is SGHNT and CDR2 YYREEE (reference sequence). CDR3 sequence: CASSLGQGVSEQYF. CDR3 DNA sequence: TGTGCCAGCAGCTTGGGACAGGGGGTGAGCGAGCAGTACTTC.

This clonotype was detected a few times. The genes are TRBV20-1 and TRBJ2-3, with a tentative D call TRBD2 (6 bases). From germline, CDR1 is DFQATT and CDR2 SNEGSKA (reference sequence). CDR3 size: 18 residues. Trimming stripped 0 bases from V and 0 bases from J, with 19 bases between. CDR3 protein: CSARESGWRVESTDTQYF. As DNA, the CDR3 is TGCAGTGCTAGAGAGAGCGGGTGGCGGGTAGAAAGCACAGATACGCAGTATTTT.

The chain combines TRBV12-3 or TRBV12-4 with TRBJ2-7; no clear D gene. With 3 bases removed from V and 2 bases from J, the gap between germline ends came to 5 bases. The CDR3 extends over 12 amino acids. This CDR3 reads CASSFSPYEQYF. For the CDR3, the DNA is TGTGCCAGCAGTTTTAGCCCCTACGAGCAGTACTTC.

This clonotype has only a few counts. V and J are TRBV4-1 and TRBJ2-3; weak D call: TRBD1 (6 bases). Germline loops: CDR1 MGHRA, CDR2 YSYEKL. Trimming removed 3 bases from V and 0 bases from J, with 10 bases in between. The CDR3 totals 15 residues. CDR3 in amino acids: CASSHPRGSTDTQYF. CDR3 coding DNA: TGCGCCAGCAGCCATCCCAGGGGAAGCACAGATACGCAGTATTTT.

The chain has TRBV7-9 and TRBJ1-1, with a possible D match to TRBD1 (6 bases). Germline V lookup: CDR1 SEHNR, CDR2 FQNEAQ (reference sequence). The CDR3 runs 14 residues. V lost 5 bases and J lost 3, with 13 bases in between. The CDR3 sequence is CASSPGAGDTEAFF. CDR3 nucleotide sequence: TGTGCCAGCAGCCCGGGGGCCGGTGACACTGAAGCTTTCTTT. Together with reference TRBV7-9 and TRBJ1-1, the CDR3 gives the full variable domain: DTGVSQNPRHKITKRGQNVTFRCDPISEHNRLYWYRQTLGQGPEFLTYFQNEAQLEKSRLLSDRFSAERPKGSFSTLEIQRTEQGDSAMYLCASSPGAGDTEAFFGQGTRLTVV.

This chain joins TRBV29-1 and TRBJ1-5; no reliable D call. V lost 7 bases and J lost 7, with 14 bases in between. CDR1 and CDR2 from the germline V gene are SQVTM and ANQGSEA. There are 12 residues in the CDR3. The CDR3 sequence is CSAGEGRQPQHF. DNA of the CDR3: TGCAGCGCCGGAGAAGGGCGCCAGCCCCAGCATTTT. The full variable domain, its missing parts supplied by reference TRBV29-1 and TRBJ1-5, is SAVISQKPSRDICQRGTSLTIQCQVDSQVTMMFWYRQQPGQSLTLIATANQGSEATYESGFVIDKFPISRPNLTFSTLTVSNMSPEDSSIYLCSAGEGRQPQHFGDGTRLSIL.

This clonotype turned up a few times. The chain couples TRBV12-3 or TRBV12-4 to TRBJ2-1; D unresolved. This CDR3 has 13 amino acids. The V gene lost 0 bases and the J gene lost 10 bases, with 10 bases spanning the gap. CDR3 residues: CASSLAFAPEQFF. DNA for the CDR3: TGTGCCAGCAGTTTAGCCTTTGCGCCGGAGCAGTTCTTC.

This chain joins TRBV9 and TRBJ1-1, with 8 bases fitting TRBD1. Trimming took 0 bases from V and 0 from J; bases not matched to a gene: 4. This CDR3 has 16 amino acids. From germline, CDR1 is SGDLS and CDR2 YYNGEE. The chain's CDR3 is CASSVGGTGLNTEAFF. CDR3 nucleotides: TGTGCCAGCAGCGTAGGAGGGACAGGTCTGAACACTGAAGCTTTCTTT.

This clonotype came up a few times. This chain joins TRBV7-9 and TRBJ1-2; D uncertain. CDR3 length: 13 residues. Deletions cut 6 bases from V and 4 bases from J, with 12 bases between. In germline, CDR1 is SEHNR, CDR2 FQNEAQ (reference sequence). CDR3 in amino acids: CASRHQASYGYTF. The CDR3 DNA follows: TGTGCCAGCAGACACCAGGCAAGCTATGGCTACACCTTC.

Only a few counts were recorded for this clonotype. The CDR3 is CASSFGRGYEQYF. CDR3 sequence (DNA): TGTGCCAGCAGTTTCGGACGGGGATACGAGCAGTACTTC. The genes are TRBV27 and TRBJ2-7; a weak D match, TRBD2 (5 bases). Trimming removed 3 bases from V and 4 bases from J, with 10 bases in between. The CDR3 has 13 amino acids. The germline V gene has CDR1 MNHEY and CDR2 SMNVEV (reference sequence).

In this sample, this clonotype turned up a few times. The V call is TRBV7-9, the J call TRBJ2-1; weak D call: TRBD2 (5 bases). Trimming left V 7 bases short and J 8 bases short, with 24 bases between. The CDR3 consists of 16 residues. Germline V gene lookup returns CDR1 SEHNR and CDR2 FQNEAQ (reference sequence). This CDR3 is CASTVSWEYAFDEQFF. CDR3 DNA sequence: TGTGCCAGCACCGTATCCTGGGAGTATGCCTTCGATGAGCAGTTCTTC. The whole variable domain, filled in from reference TRBV7-9 and TRBJ2-1, reads DTGVSQNPRHKITKRGQNVTFRCDPISEHNRLYWYRQTLGQGPEFLTYFQNEAQLEKSRLLSDRFSAERPKGSFSTLEIQRTEQGDSAMYLCASTVSWEYAFDEQFFGPGTRLTVL.

This chain links TRBV27 with TRBJ2-6; no firm D call. Trimming shortened V by 2 bases and J by 4 bases, and 15 bases separated the two germline ends. There are 17 residues in the CDR3. The germline V gene encodes CDR1 MNHEY and CDR2 SMNVEV (reference sequence). Here the CDR3 DNA reads TGTGCCAGCAGTTTAGTCGGGTTAGGGTCCGGGGCCAACGTCCTGACTTTC. Its translation is CASSLVGLGSGANVLTF.

This clonotype was seen only a few times. The chain combines TRBV19 with TRBJ2-1; D is uncertain. V was shortened by 3 bases and J by 3 bases, with 6 bases between the two germline ends. The CDR3 runs 13 residues. CDR1 LNHDA and CDR2 SQIVND come from the germline V gene (reference sequence). This CDR3 reads CASSIRSYNEQFF. CDR3 coding DNA: TGTGCCAGTAGTATTAGGAGCTACAATGAGCAGTTCTTC.

This clonotype was observed a few times. V is TRBV24-1 and J is TRBJ2-3; tentative D call: TRBD1 (5 bases). The germline V and J ends were trimmed by 2 bases and 6 bases, with 11 bases remaining between them. Germline V CDR1 and CDR2: KGHDR, SFDVKD. This CDR3 contains 14 residues. CDR3 in DNA: TGTGCCACCAGTGATTCCAGGGTTGTGGATACGCAGTATTTT. It codes for CATSDSRVVDTQYF.